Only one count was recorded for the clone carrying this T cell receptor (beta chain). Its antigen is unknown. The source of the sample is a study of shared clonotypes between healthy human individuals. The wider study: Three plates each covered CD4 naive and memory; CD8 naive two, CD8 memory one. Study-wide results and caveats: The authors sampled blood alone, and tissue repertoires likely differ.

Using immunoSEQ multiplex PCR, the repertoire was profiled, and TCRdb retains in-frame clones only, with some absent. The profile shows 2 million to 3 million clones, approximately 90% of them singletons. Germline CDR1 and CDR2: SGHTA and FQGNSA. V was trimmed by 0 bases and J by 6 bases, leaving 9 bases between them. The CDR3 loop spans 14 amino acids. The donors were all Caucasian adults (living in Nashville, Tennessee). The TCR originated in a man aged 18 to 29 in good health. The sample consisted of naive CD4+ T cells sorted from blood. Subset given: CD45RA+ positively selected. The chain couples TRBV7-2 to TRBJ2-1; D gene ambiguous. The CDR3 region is CASSLARSGNEQFF. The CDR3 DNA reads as TGTGCCAGCAGCTTAGCGCGGTCTGGCAATGAGCAGTTCTTC.